This entry features one T cell receptor (beta chain) sequence. Patients' urothelial carcinoma was locally advanced or metastatic. CDR3 length: 13 amino acids. CDR1 and CDR2 (germline): SEHNR, FQNEAQ (reference sequence). V lost 8 bases, J lost 1 base, and 12 bases lay in between. Produced via immunoSEQ multiplex PCR; TCRdb's table is partial and in-frame only. Seen here are about 39,000 clones, approximately 90% observed once, and the top ten hold about 2%. This sample stems from a study of PD-L1 blockade in urothelial cancer. Study background: Patients had received 0 to 3 prior chemotherapy regimens.

The specimen comprised PBMCs, sampled around atezolizumab (anti-PD-L1) treatment. The chain links TRBV7-9 to TRBJ2-7, with D perhaps matching TRBD1 (6 bases). The TCR originated in a man aged 55 to 70 with urothelial cancer. The CDR3 protein is CASRGQLSYEQYF. For the CDR3, the DNA is TGTGCCAGCCGCGGACAGCTATCCTACGAGCAGTACTTC.